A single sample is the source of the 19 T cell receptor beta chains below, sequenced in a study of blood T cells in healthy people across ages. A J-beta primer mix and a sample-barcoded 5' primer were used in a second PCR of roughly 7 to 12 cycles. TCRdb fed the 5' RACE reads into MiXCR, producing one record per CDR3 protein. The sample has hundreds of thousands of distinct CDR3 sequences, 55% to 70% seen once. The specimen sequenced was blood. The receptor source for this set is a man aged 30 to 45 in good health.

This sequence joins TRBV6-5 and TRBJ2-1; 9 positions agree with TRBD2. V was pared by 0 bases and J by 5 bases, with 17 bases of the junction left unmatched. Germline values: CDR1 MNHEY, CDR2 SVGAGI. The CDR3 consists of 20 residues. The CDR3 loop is CASSYSKSRALAGRHNEQFF. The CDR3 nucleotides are TGTGCCAGCAGTTACTCGAAATCACGCGCGCTAGCGGGGCGACACAATGAGCAGTTCTTC.

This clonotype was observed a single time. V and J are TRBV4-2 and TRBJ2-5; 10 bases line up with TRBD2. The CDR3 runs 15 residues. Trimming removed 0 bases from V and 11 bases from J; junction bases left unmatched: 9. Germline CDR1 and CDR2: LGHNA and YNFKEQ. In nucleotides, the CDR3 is TGTGCCAGCAGCCAAGATCAGCTAGCGGGGGTTGAGCAGTACTTC. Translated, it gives CASSQDQLAGVEQYF.

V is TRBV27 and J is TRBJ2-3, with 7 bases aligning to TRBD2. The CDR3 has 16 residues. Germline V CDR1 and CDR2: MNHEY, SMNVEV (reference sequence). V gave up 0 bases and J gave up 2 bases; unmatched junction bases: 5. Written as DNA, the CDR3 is TGTGCCAGCAGTTTATCCAGGCTAGCGGCCACAGATACGCAGTATTTT. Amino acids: CASSLSRLAATDTQYF.

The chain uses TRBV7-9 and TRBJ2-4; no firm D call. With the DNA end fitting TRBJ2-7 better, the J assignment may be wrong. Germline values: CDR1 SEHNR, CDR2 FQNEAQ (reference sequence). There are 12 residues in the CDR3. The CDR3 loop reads CASSPEYYEQYF. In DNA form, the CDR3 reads TGTGCCAGCAGCCCAGAGTACTACGAGCAGTACTTC.

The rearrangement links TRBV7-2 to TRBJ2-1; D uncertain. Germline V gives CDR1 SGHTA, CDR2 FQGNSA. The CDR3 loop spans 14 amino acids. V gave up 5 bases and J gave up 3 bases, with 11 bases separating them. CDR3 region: CASSPRSGYNEQFF. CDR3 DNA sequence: TGTGCCAGCAGCCCTAGGAGTGGCTACAATGAGCAGTTCTTC.

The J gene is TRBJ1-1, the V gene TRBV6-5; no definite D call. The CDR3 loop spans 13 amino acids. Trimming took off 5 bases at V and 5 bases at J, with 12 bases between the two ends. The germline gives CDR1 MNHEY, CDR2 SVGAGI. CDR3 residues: CASSTDPLTEAFF. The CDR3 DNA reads TGTGCCAGCAGTACGGACCCCCTGACTGAAGCTTTCTTT.

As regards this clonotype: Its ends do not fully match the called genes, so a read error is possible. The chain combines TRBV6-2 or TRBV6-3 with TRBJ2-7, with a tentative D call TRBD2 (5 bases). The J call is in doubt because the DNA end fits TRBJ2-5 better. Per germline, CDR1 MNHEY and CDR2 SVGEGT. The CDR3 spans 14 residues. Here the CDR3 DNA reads TGTGTCAGCAGGAGGACCGGAGGTTCGGAGACCCAGTACTTC. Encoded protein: CVSRRTGGSETQYF.

The CDR3 region is CAWTPAVNYGYTF. For the CDR3, the DNA is TGTGCCTGGACCCCTGCTGTTAACTATGGCTACACCTTC. V and J are TRBV30 and TRBJ1-2; D uncertain. The CDR3 has 13 amino acids. CDR1 GTSNPN and CDR2 SVGIG come from the germline V gene (reference sequence). Trimming removed 4 bases at V and 1 base at J, with 10 bases between.

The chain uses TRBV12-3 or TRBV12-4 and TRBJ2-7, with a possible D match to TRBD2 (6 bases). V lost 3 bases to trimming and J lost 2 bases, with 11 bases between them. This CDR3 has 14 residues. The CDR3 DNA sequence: TGTGCCAGCAGTTTTGCGGGGCTGACCTACGAGCAGTACTTC. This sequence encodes CASSFAGLTYEQYF.

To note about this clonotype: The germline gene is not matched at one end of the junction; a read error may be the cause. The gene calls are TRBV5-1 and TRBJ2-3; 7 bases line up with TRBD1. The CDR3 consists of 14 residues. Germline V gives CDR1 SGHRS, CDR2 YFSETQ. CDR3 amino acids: CASGLRGLEDTQYF. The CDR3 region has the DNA TGCGCCAGCGGCTTGAGGGGGCTGGAAGATACGCAGTATTTT.

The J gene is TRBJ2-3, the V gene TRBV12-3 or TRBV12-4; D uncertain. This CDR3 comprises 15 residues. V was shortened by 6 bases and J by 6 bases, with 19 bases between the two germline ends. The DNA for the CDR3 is TGTGCCAGCAGCCCCCGCGTTACGCCGTGGGATACGCAGTATTTT. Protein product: CASSPRVTPWDTQYF.

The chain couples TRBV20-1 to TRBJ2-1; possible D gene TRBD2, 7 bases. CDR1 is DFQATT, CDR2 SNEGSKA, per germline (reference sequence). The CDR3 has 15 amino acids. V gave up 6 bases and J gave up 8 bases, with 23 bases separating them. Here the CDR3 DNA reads TGCAGTGCGAACGCCGGGACTACCCACAGGGATGAGCAGTTCTTC. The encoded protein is CSANAGTTHRDEQFF.

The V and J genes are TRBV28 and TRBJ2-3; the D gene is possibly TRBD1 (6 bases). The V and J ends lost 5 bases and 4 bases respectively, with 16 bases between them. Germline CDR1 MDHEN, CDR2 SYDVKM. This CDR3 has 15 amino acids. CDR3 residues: CASSAPGQGADTQYF. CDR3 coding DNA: TGTGCCAGCAGTGCCCCGGGACAAGGGGCAGATACGCAGTATTTT.

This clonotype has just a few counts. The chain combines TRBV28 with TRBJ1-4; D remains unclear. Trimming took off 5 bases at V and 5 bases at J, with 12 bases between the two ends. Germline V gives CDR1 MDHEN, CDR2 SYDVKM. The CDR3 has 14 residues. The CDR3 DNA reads TGTGCCAGCAGTCCTAACAGTAAGAATGAAAAACTGTTTTTT. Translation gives CASSPNSKNEKLFF.

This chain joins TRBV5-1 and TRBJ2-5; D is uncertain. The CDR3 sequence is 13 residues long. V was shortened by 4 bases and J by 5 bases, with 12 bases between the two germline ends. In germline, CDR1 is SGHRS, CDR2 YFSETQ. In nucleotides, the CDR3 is TGCGCCAGCAGCGTGGACGACGGGGAGACCCAGTACTTC. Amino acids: CASSVDDGETQYF.

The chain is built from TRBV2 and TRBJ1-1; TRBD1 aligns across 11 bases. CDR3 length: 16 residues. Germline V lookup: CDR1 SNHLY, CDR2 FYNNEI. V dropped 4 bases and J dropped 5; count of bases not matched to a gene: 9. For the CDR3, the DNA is TGTGCCAGCAGTGTATGGACAGGGGGCGGATGGACTGAAGCTTTCTTT. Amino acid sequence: CASSVWTGGGWTEAFF. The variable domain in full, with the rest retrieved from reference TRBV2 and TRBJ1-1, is EPEVTQTPSHQVTQMGQEVILRCVPISNHLYFYWYRQILGQKVEFLVSFYNNEISEKSEIFDDQFSVERPDGSNFTLKIRSTKLEDSAMYFCASSVWTGGGWTEAFFGQGTRLTVV.

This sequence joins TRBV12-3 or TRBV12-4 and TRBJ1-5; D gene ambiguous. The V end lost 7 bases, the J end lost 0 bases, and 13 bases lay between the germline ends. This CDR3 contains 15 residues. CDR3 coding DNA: TGTGCCAGCACCGCTCCAGGCGTTAGCAATCAGCCCCAGCATTTT. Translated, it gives CASTAPGVSNQPQHF.

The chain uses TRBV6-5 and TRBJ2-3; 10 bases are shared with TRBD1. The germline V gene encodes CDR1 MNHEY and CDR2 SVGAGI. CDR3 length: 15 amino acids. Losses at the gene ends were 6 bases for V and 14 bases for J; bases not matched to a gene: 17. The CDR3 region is CASSPGTGVTDTRYF. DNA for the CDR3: TGTGCCAGCAGCCCCGGGACAGGGGTCACAGATACACGGTATTTT.

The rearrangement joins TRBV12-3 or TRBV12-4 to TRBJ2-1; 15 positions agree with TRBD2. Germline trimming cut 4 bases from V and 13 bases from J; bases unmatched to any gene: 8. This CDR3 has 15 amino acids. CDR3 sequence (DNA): TGTGCCAGCAGTTCCCGGACTAGCGGGAGGGTTTCCCAGTTCTTC. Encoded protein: CASSSRTSGRVSQFF.